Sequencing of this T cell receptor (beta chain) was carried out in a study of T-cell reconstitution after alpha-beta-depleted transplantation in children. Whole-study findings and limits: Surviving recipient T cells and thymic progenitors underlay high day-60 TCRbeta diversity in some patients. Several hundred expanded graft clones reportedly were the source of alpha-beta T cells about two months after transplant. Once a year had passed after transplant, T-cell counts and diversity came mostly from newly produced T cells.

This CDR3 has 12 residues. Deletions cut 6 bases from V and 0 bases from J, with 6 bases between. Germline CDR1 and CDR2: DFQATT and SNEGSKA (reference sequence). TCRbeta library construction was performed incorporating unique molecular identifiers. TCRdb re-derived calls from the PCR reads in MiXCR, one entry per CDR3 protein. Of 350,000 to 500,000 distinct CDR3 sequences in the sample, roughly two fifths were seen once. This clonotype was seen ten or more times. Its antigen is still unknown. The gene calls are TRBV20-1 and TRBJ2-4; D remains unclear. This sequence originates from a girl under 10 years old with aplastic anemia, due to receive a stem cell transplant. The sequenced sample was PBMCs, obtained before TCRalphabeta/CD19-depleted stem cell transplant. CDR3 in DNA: TGCAGTGCGGGTATAGCCAAAAACATTCAGTACTTC. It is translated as CSAGIAKNIQYF.